The text below deals with one TCR beta chain. Its antigen is undetermined. Here immunoSEQ multiplex PCR was the method, and the copy in TCRdb shows in-frame clones only, minus some. The sample yields hundreds of thousands of clones, around 92% seen once. Per the germline V gene, CDR1 is SQVTM and CDR2 is ANQGSEA. The ends lost 3 bases at V and 5 bases at J; junction bases unmatched: 12. The CDR3 covers 17 residues. The data stem from a study of Ad26.COV2.S vaccination and SARS-CoV-2 variants. Broader study findings: Total T cell responses, in the TCR breadth and depth analyses, may have been underestimated. Once vaccination had occurred, spike-specific CD8+ and CD4+ T cell responses reportedly showed substantial breadth.

Described treatment: around 19 received Ad26.COV2.S at low or high dose, single or two shots; 5 received placebo; per-sample allocation not given. Samples were taken on day 63 after the first vaccine or placebo injection. Within Boston, the person who donated was an adult of 18-55 years. In the vaccine, an Ad26 vector expressed the SARS-CoV-2 spike of the Wuhan strain. The V and J genes are TRBV29-1 and TRBJ2-5, with 13 bases identical to TRBD2. The material was peripheral blood, obtained in a trial of Ad26.COV2.S vaccine versus placebo. The TCR was taken from a person between 18 and 65 years old who received the Ad26.COV2.S COVID-19 vaccine or a placebo. The CDR3 region has the DNA TGCAGCGTTGACGGCCTTGAAACTAGCGGGGGGGAGGAGACCCAGTACTTC. It translates to CSVDGLETSGGEETQYF.